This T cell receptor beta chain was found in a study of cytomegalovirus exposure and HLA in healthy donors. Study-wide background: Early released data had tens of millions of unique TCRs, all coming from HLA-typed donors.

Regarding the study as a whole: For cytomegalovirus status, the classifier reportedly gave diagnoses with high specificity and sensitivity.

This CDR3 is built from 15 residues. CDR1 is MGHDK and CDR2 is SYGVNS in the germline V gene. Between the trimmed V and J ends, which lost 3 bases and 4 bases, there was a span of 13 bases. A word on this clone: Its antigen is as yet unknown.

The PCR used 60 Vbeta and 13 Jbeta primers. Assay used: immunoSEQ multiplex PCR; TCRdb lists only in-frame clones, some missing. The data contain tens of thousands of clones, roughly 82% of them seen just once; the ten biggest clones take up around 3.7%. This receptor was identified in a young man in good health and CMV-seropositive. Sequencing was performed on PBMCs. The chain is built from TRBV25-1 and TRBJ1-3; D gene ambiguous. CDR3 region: CASSDRVLKGNTIYF. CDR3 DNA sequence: TGTGCCAGCAGTGACCGGGTGTTGAAAGGAAACACCATATATTTT. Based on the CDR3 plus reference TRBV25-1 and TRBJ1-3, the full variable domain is EADIYQTPRYLVIGTGKKITLECSQTMGHDKMYWYQQDPGMELHLIHYSYGVNSTEKGDLSSESTVSRIRTEHFPLTLESARPSHTSQYLCASSDRVLKGNTIYFGEGSWLTVV.